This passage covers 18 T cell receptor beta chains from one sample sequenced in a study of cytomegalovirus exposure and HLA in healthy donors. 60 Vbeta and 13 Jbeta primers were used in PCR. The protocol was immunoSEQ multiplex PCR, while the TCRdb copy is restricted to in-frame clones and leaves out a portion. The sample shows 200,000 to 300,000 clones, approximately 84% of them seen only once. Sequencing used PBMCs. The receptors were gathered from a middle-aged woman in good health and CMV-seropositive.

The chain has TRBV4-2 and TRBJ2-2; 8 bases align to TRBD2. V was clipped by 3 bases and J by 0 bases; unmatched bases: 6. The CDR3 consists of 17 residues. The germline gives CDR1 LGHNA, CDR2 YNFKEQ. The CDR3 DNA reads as TGTGCCAGCAGCCAGGTCGCTAGCGGGTCGAACACCGGGGAGCTGTTTTTT. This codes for CASSQVASGSNTGELFF.

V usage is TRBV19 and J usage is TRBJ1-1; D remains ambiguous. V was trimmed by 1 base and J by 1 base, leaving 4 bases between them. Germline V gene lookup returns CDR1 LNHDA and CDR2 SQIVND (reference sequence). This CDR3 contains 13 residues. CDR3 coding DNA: TGTGCCAGTAGTATAGGTCGGAACACTGAAGCTTTCTTT. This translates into CASSIGRNTEAFF.

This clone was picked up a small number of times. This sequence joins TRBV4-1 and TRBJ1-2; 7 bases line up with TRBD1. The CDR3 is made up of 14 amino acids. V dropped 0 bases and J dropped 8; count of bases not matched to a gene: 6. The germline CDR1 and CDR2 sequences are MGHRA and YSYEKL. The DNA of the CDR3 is TGCGCCAGCAGCCAAGAAAACAGGGGAGAAGGCTACACCTTC. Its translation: CASSQENRGEGYTF.

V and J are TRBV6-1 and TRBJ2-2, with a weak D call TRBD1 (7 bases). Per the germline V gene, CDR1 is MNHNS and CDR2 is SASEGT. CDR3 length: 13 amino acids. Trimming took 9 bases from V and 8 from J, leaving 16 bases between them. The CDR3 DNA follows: TGTGCCAGTTTTAACAGGGGAGGTGGGGAGCTGTTTTTT. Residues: CASFNRGGGELFF.

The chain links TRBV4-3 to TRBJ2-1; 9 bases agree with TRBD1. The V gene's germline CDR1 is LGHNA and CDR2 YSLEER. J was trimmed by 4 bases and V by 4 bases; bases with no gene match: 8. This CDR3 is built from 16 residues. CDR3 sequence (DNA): TGCGCCAGCAGCCGCTCGGCGGGACAGGGATACAATGAGCAGTTCTTC. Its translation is CASSRSAGQGYNEQFF.

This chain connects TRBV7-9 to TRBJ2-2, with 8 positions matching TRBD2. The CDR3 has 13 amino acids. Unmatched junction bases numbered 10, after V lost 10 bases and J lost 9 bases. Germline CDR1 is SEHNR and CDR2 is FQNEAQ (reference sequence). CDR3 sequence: CATNEGLDRELFF. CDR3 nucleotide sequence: TGTGCCACGAACGAGGGACTAGACAGGGAGCTGTTTTTT.

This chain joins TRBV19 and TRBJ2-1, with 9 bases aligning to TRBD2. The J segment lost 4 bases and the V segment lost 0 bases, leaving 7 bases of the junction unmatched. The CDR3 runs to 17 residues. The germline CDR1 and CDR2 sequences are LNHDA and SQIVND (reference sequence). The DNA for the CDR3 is TGTGCCAGTAGTATAGATCCCCCTAGCGGGACATACAATGAGCAGTTCTTC. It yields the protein CASSIDPPSGTYNEQFF.

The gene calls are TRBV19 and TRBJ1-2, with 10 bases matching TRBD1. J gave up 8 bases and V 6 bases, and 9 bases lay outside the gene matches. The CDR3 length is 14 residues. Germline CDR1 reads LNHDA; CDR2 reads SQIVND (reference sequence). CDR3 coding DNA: TGTGCCAGTAGCCTCACGACAGGGGGCGTCGGCTACACCTTC. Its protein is CASSLTTGGVGYTF. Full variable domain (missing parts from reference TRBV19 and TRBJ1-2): DGGITQSPKYLFRKEGQNVTLSCEQNLNHDAMYWYRQDPGQGLRLIYYSQIVNDFQKGDIAEGYSVSREKKESFPLTVTSAQKNPTAFYLCASSLTTGGVGYTFGSGTRLTVV.

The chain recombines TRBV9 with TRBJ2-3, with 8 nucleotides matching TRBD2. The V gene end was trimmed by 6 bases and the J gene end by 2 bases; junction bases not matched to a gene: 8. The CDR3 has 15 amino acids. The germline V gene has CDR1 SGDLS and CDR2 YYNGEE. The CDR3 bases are TGTGCCAGCACCCCTAGCGGGCTCAACACAGATACGCAGTATTTT. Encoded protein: CASTPSGLNTDTQYF.

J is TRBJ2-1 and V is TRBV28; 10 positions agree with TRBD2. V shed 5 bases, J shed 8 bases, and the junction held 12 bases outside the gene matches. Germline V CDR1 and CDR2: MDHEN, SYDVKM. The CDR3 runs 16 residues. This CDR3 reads CASSPPSGGGTHEQFF. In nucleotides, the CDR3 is TGTGCCAGCAGTCCCCCTAGCGGGGGAGGGACCCATGAGCAGTTCTTC.

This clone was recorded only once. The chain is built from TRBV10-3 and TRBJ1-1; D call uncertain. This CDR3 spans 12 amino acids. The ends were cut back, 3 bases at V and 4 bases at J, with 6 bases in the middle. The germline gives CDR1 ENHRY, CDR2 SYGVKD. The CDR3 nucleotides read TGTGCCATCAGTGATTCGGTCACTGAAGCTTTCTTT. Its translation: CAISDSVTEAFF.

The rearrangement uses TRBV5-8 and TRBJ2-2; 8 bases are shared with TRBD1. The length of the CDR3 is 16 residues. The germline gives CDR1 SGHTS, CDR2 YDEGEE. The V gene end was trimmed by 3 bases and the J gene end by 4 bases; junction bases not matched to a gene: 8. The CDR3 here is CASSYWTGTGTGELFF. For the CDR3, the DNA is TGTGCCAGCAGCTACTGGACAGGGACGGGCACCGGGGAGCTGTTTTTT.

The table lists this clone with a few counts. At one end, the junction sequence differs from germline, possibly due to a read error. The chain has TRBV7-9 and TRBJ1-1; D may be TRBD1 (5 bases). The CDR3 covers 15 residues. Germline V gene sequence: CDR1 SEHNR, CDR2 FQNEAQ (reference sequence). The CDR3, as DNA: TGTGCCAGCACCTTATGGGTGCAGGGTAGCACTGAAGCTTTCTTT. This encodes CASTLWVQGSTEAFF.

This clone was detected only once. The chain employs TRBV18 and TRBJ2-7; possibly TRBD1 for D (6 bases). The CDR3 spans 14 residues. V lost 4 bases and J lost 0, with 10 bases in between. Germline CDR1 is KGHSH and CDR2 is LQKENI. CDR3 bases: TGTGCCAGCTCACACAGGGATGGCTCCTACGAGCAGTACTTC. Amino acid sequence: CASSHRDGSYEQYF.

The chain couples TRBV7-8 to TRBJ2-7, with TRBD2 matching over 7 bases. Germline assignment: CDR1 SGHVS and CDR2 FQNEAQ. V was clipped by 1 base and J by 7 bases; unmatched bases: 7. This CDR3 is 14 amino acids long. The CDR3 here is CASSLVAGVGEQYF. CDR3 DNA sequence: TGTGCCAGCAGCTTAGTTGCGGGAGTCGGGGAGCAGTACTTC.

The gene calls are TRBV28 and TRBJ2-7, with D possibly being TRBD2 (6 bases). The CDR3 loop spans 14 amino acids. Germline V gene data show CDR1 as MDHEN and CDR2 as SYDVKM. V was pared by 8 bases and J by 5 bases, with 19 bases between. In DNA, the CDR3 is TGTGCCAGCTCAATTGGCGGGAACACCCACGAGCAGTACTTC. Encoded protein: CASSIGGNTHEQYF. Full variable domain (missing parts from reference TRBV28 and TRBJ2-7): DVKVTQSSRYLVKRTGEKVFLECVQDMDHENMFWYRQDPGLGLRLIYFSYDVKMKEKGDIPEGYSVSREKKERFSLILESASTNQTSMYLCASSIGGNTHEQYFGPGTRLTVT.

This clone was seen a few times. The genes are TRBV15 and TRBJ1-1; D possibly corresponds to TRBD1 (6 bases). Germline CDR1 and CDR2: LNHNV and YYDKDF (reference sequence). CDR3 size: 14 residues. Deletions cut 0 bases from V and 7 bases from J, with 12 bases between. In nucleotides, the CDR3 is TGTGCCACCAGCAGAGATTACAGGGTCAGTGAAGCTTTCTTT. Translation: CATSRDYRVSEAFF.

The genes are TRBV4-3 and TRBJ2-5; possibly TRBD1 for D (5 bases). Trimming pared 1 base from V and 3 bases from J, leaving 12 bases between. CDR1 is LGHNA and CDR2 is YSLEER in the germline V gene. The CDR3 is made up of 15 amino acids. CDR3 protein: CASSQGTNYEETQYF. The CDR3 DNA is TGCGCCAGCAGCCAAGGGACAAACTATGAAGAGACCCAGTACTTC.